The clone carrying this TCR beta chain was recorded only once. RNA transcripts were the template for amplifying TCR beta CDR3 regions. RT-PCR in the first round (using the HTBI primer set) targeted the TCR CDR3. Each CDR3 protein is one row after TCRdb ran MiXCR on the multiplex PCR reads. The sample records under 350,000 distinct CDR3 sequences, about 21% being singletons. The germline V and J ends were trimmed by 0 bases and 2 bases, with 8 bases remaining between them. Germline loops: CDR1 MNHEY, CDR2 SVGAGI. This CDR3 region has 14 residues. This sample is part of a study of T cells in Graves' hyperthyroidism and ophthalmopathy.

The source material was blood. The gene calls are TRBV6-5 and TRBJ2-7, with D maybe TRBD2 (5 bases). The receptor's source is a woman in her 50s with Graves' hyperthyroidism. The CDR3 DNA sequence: TGTGCCAGCAGTTACTCCGAGGGCGCCTACGAGCAGTACTTC. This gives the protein CASSYSEGAYEQYF.